This paragraph covers one T cell receptor beta chain sequence. The antigen remains unidentified. This entry comes from a study of PD-1 blockade in classical Hodgkin lymphoma. Study-level results: The origin of the repertoire differences remains undefined, with disease activity or prior therapy as possible causes. Significantly greater TCR diversity emerged by C4D1 in CD4+ cells but not CD8+ cells. Whoever responded completely had baseline diversity much like that seen in newly diagnosed patients.

The CDR3 is 16 amino acids. Germline V gene sequence: CDR1 SGHVS, CDR2 FNYEAQ. Trimming pared 5 bases from V and 4 bases from J, leaving 18 bases between. The method was immunoSEQ multiplex PCR; TCRdb's version includes in-frame clones alone and lacks a portion of them. In the table there are approximately 93,000 clones, about three quarters of which are singletons. Time point denoted: cycle 4 day 1 (C4D1), after five to seven weeks of nivolumab. Every single patient, without exception, relapsed after autologous stem cell transplantation, and brentuximab vedotin exposure varied. The sequence derives from a human donor with classical Hodgkin lymphoma. The chain couples TRBV7-6 to TRBJ1-3; the D is unclear. Material: peripheral blood mononuclear cells (PBMCs), obtained before the fourth cycle of nivolumab. The CDR3 protein is CASSPFAGASGNTIYF. CDR3 DNA: TGTGCCAGCAGCCCATTCGCGGGTGCTTCGGGAAACACCATATATTTT. Together with reference TRBV7-6 and TRBJ1-3, the CDR3 gives the full variable domain: GAGVSQSPRYKVTKRGQDVALRCDPISGHVSLYWYRQALGQGPEFLTYFNYEAQQDKSGLPNDRFSAERPEGSISTLTIQRTEQRDSAMYRCASSPFAGASGNTIYFGEGSWLTVV.